Included here is one T cell receptor beta chain sequence, with context. CDR1 is MNHEY and CDR2 is SMNVEV in the germline V gene (reference sequence). Trimming shortened V by 3 bases and J by 0 bases, and 8 bases separated the two germline ends. CDR3 length: 14 residues. The data were taken from a study of control samples from healthy donors and cancer patients. The protocol was immunoSEQ multiplex PCR, while the TCRdb copy is restricted to in-frame clones and leaves out a portion. The sample has about 190,000 clones. The chain links TRBV27 to TRBJ1-1, with D tentatively TRBD1 (5 bases). The specimen sequenced was blood. The receptor comes from a woman in her thirties in good health. The CDR3 DNA reads TGTGCCAGCAGTTTGAGGGGCCTGAACACTGAAGCTTTCTTT. Amino acid sequence: CASSLRGLNTEAFF.